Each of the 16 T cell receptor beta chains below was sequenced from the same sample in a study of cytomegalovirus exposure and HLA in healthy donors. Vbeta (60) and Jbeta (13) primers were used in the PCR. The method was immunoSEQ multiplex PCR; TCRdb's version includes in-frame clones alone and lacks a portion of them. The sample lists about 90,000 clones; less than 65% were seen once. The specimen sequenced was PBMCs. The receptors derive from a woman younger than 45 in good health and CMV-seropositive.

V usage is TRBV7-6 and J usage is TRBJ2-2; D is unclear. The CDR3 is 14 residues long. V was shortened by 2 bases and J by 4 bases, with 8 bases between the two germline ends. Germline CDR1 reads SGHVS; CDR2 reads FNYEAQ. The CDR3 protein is CASSLSRSTGELFF. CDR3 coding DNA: TGTGCCAGCAGCTTATCGCGGTCCACCGGGGAGCTGTTTTTT.

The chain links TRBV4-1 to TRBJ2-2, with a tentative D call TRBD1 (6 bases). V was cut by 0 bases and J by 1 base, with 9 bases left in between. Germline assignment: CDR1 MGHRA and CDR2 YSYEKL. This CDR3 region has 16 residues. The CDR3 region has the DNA TGCGCCAGCAGCCAAGATCGGGGACAGAACACCGGGGAGCTGTTTTTT. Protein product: CASSQDRGQNTGELFF.

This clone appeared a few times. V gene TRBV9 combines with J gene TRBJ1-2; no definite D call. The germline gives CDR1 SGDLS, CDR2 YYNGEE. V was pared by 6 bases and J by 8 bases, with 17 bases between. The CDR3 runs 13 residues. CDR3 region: CASNPVTGLGYTF. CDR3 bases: TGTGCCAGCAACCCTGTGACGGGTCTAGGCTACACCTTC.

CDR3 protein: CASSQTTSLNTEAFF. CDR3 nucleotide sequence: TGCGCCAGCAGCCAAACGACATCACTGAACACTGAAGCTTTCTTT. The genes are TRBV4-1 and TRBJ1-1; unclear D gene. Between the trimmed V and J ends, which lost 2 bases and 0 bases, there was a span of 10 bases. The CDR3 has 15 residues. Germline values: CDR1 MGHRA, CDR2 YSYEKL.

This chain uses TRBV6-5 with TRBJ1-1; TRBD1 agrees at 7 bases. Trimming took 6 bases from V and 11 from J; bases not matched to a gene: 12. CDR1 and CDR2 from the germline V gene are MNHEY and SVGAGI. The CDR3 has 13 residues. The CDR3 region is CASRDRAGGSAFF. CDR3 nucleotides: TGTGCCAGCAGAGACCGGGCAGGGGGATCCGCTTTCTTT.

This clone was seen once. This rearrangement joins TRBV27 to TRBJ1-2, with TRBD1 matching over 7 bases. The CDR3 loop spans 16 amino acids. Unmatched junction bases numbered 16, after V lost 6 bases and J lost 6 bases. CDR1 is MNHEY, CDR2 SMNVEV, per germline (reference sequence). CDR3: CASSPKGRGYRDGYTF. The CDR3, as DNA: TGTGCCAGCAGCCCAAAGGGCAGGGGGTATCGGGATGGCTACACCTTC.

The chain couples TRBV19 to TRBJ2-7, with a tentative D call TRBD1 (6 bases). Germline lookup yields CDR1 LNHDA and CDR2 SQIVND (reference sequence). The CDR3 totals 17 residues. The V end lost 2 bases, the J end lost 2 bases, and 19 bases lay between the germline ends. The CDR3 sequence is CASSISTSGTSAYEQYF. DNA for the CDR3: TGTGCCAGTAGTATATCCACCTCCGGGACATCCGCCTACGAGCAGTACTTC.

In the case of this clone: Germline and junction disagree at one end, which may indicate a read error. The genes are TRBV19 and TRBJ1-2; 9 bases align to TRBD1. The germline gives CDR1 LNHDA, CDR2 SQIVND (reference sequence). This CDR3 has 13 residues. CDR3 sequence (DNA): TGTGCCAGTAGTATTGGACAGGGGTACGGCTACCCCTTC. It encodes CASSIGQGYGYPF.

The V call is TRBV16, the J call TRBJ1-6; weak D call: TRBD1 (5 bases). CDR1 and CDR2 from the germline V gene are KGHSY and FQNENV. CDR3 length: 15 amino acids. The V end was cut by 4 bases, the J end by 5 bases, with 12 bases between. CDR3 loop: CASSPPGGDNSPLHF. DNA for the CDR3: TGTGCCAGCAGCCCCCCGGGGGGGGATAATTCACCCCTCCACTTT.

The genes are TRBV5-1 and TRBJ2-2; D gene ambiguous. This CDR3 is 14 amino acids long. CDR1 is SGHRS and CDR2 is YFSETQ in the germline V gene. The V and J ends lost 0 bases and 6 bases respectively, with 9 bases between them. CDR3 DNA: TGCGCCAGCAGCTTGGGCCAGGTCCCCGGGGAGCTGTTTTTT. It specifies CASSLGQVPGELFF.

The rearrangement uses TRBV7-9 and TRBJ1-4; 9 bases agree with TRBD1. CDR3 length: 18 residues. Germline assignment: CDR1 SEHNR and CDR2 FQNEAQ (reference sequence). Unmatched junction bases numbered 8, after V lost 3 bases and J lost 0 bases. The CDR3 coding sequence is TGTGCCAGCAGCTTGGTTGGGACAGGGTTTGCAACTAATGAAAAACTGTTTTTT. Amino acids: CASSLVGTGFATNEKLFF.

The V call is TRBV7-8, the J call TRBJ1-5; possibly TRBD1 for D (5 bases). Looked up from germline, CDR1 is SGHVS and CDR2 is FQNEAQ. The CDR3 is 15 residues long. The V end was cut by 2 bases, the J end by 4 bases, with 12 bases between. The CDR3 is CASSLLQVQNQPQHF. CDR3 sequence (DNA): TGTGCCAGCAGCTTATTACAGGTCCAAAATCAGCCCCAGCATTTT.

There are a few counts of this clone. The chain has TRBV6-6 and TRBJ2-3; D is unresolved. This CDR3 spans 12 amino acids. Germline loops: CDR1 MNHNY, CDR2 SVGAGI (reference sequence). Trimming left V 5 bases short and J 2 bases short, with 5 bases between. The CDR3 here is CASSPITDTQYF. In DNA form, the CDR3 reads TGTGCCAGCAGTCCTATCACAGATACGCAGTATTTT.

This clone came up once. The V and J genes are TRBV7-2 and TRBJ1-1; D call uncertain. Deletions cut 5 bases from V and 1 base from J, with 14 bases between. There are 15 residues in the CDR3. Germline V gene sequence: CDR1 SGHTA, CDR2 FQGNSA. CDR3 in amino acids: CASSPRERSNTEAFF. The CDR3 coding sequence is TGTGCCAGCAGCCCTAGAGAGAGGTCGAACACTGAAGCTTTCTTT.

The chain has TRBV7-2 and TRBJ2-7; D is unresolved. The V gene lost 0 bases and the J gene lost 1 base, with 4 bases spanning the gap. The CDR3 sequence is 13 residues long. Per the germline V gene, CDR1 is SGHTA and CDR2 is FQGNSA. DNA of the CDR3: TGTGCCAGCAGCTTAGCCCGGTCCTACGAGCAGTACTTC. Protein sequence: CASSLARSYEQYF.

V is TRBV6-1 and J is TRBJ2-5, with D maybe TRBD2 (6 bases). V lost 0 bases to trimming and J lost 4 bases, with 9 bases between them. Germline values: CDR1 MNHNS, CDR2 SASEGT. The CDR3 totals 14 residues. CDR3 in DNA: TGTGCCAGCAGTGAAGCGGTGGGGGGAGAGACCCAGTACTTC. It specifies CASSEAVGGETQYF.